The 13 T cell receptor beta chains listed next were all sequenced from one sample in a study of OX40 agonist ivuxolimab in advanced cancers. Clones were read by immunoSEQ multiplex PCR, and TCRdb kept only the in-frame ones, dropping some. The sample shows roughly 86,000 clones, 86% of them seen only once. Sequenced here: CD4+ or CD8+ T cells sorted from blood, sampled in a trial of the OX40 agonist ivuxolimab. Receptors were obtained from an adult with an advanced solid tumor such as melanoma, head and neck, liver or kidney cancer.

V usage is TRBV6-5 and J usage is TRBJ1-6; no definite D call. Trimming pared 6 bases from V and 7 bases from J, leaving 10 bases between. CDR3 length equals 13 residues. CDR1 MNHEY and CDR2 SVGAGI come from the germline V gene. In DNA, the CDR3 is TGTGCCAGCAGGGAACTTGTGAATTCACCCCTCCACTTT. Encoded protein: CASRELVNSPLHF.

The V gene is TRBV4-3, the J gene TRBJ2-5; 11 bases align to TRBD2. Losses at the gene ends were 2 bases for V and 6 bases for J; bases not matched to a gene: 5. Germline lookup yields CDR1 LGHNA and CDR2 YSLEER. This CDR3 is 15 amino acids long. The CDR3 region has the DNA TGCGCCAGCAGCCAATTAGCGGGAGGGAGACAGACCCAGTACTTC. This codes for CASSQLAGGRQTQYF.

The CDR3: CASSQDRGTGRKQSYNEQFF. The CDR3 DNA is TGTGCCAGCAGCCAAGATCGTGGGACAGGACGGAAACAATCCTACAATGAGCAGTTCTTC. The gene calls are TRBV4-2 and TRBJ2-1, with 8 nucleotides matching TRBD1. V shed 0 bases, J shed 1 base, and the junction held 14 bases outside the gene matches. CDR1 and CDR2 (germline): LGHNA, YNFKEQ. The CDR3 runs 20 residues.

The V and J genes are TRBV5-4 and TRBJ2-7, with TRBD2 identical over 7 bases. Looked up from germline, CDR1 is SGHNT and CDR2 is YYREEE (reference sequence). CDR3 length: 16 amino acids. J was trimmed by 0 bases and V by 5 bases; bases with no gene match: 11. CDR3 residues: CASRGGILPRSYEQYF. The DNA of the CDR3 is TGTGCCAGCAGGGGGGGGATACTCCCCCGCTCCTACGAGCAGTACTTC.

The rearrangement joins TRBV5-6 to TRBJ2-1; D may be TRBD1 or TRBD2 (6 bases each). CDR1 and CDR2 from the germline V gene are SGHDT and YYEEEE. The V end was cut by 1 base, the J end by 6 bases, with 8 bases between. The CDR3 sequence is 13 residues long. This CDR3 reads CASSLRGANEQFF. CDR3 coding DNA: TGTGCCAGCAGCTTGAGGGGGGCCAATGAGCAGTTCTTC.

The chain has TRBV19 and TRBJ1-2; 9 nucleotides agree with TRBD1. Trimming cost V 0 bases and J 4 bases; bases outside gene matches: 3. Germline V gives CDR1 LNHDA, CDR2 SQIVND (reference sequence). CDR3 length equals 15 residues. CDR3 residues: CASSIEGTGLYGYTF. CDR3 bases: TGTGCCAGTAGTATAGAAGGGACAGGGCTCTATGGCTACACCTTC.

The chain recombines TRBV12-5 with TRBJ1-1; D ambiguous. Deletions cut 1 base from V and 1 base from J, with 10 bases between. This CDR3 comprises 15 residues. Germline CDR1 reads LGHNT; CDR2 reads FRNRAP. The CDR3 sequence is CASGLGPLGNTEAFF. The CDR3 DNA is TGTGCTAGTGGTTTGGGCCCCTTGGGGAACACTGAAGCTTTCTTT.

The CDR3 sequence is CASSLARLAGVMGVYEQYF. CDR3 bases: TGTGCCAGCAGCTTAGCGCGGCTAGCGGGAGTTATGGGCGTCTACGAGCAGTACTTC. This chain links TRBV7-2 with TRBJ2-7, with TRBD2 identical over 10 bases. Germline loops: CDR1 SGHTA, CDR2 FQGNSA. The junction had 14 bases not matched to a gene; V was cut back by 0 bases and J by 3 bases. The CDR3 has 19 amino acids.

V and J are TRBV10-3 and TRBJ2-1, with TRBD2 matching 9 bases. The germline V gene encodes CDR1 ENHRY and CDR2 SYGVKD. The CDR3 contains 15 residues. The V and J ends lost 3 bases and 6 bases, in that order; junction bases with no gene match: 6. Here the CDR3 DNA reads TGTGCCATCAGTGAAAATAGCGGGAGATTCAATGAGCAGTTCTTC. This sequence encodes CAISENSGRFNEQFF.

Here the CDR3 reads CASSYQSRPNTGELFF. The DNA for the CDR3 is TGTGCCAGCAGTTACCAGAGCAGGCCGAACACCGGGGAGCTGTTTTTT. The V and J genes are TRBV6-5 and TRBJ2-2; no clear D gene. Germline assignment: CDR1 MNHEY and CDR2 SVGAGI. V dropped 2 bases and J dropped 0 bases, with 10 bases sitting between them. The CDR3 extends over 16 amino acids.

On this clone: This sample also contains other DNA sequences that code for the same CDR3. The chain is built from TRBV2 and TRBJ1-5; TRBD1 might be the D (6 bases). The V and J ends lost 6 bases and 5 bases respectively, with 8 bases between them. Germline loops: CDR1 SNHLY, CDR2 FYNNEI. The CDR3 spans 12 residues. The chain's CDR3 is CASSGQYQPQHF. In DNA form, the CDR3 reads TGTGCCAGCAGCGGACAGTATCAGCCCCAGCATTTT.

This chain connects TRBV28 to TRBJ1-4; TRBD1 might be the D (5 bases). Germline-derived CDR1 and CDR2 are MDHEN and SYDVKM. This CDR3 has 15 residues. Deletions cut 5 bases from V and 8 bases from J, with 18 bases between. CDR3 nucleotide sequence: TGTGCCAGCAGTGTTACCGGGCCGGGGGAAGAAAAACTGTTTTTT. Protein product: CASSVTGPGEEKLFF.

The chain couples TRBV5-8 to TRBJ2-3, with 10 bases matching TRBD1. V shed 0 bases, J shed 4 bases, and the junction held 11 bases outside the gene matches. This CDR3 is built from 18 residues. Germline V gives CDR1 SGHTS, CDR2 YDEGEE. This CDR3 reads CASSLAKLRDRGSDTQYF. The CDR3 DNA reads as TGTGCCAGCAGCTTGGCCAAACTAAGGGACAGGGGCTCAGATACGCAGTATTTT.